The next 3 T cell receptor beta chains were all read from a single sample in a study of human T cells and chemical hapten exposure. Time point in this sample: patch test 2, 6 weeks after DPC sensitization. The sample's treatment: therapeutic diphenylcyclopropenone sensitization with weekly scalp DPC. One entry per CDR3 protein, called by TCRdb with MiXCR from the RACE reads. The data show over 100,000 distinct CDR3 sequences, approximately 8.8% seen once. This sample comprised whole blood, obtained in connection with sensitization to the hapten diphenylcyclopropenone (DPC). These receptors were obtained from a woman aged 40 to 50 with alopecia areata. Some clones in this sample may be carry-over from other donors' samples.

This clonotype was counted only a few times. The rearrangement links TRBV20-1 to TRBJ2-5, with TRBD2 as a possible D gene (5 bases). The CDR3 sequence is 15 residues long. Trimming shortened V by 0 bases and J by 5 bases, and 16 bases separated the two germline ends. Germline CDR1 reads DFQATT; CDR2 reads SNEGSKA (reference sequence). CDR3 in DNA: TGCAGTGCTAGAGAAGGGAGTCATGTGTGGGAGACCCAGTACTTC. It yields the protein CSAREGSHVWETQYF.

This clonotype was observed a few times. The chain recombines TRBV25-1 with TRBJ2-7; possible D gene TRBD1, 6 bases. V was shortened by 0 bases and J by 2 bases, with 11 bases between the two germline ends. CDR1 is MGHDK, CDR2 SYGVNS, per germline. The CDR3 is made up of 15 amino acids. CDR3 loop: CASSEYQGRTYEQYF. The CDR3 DNA reads as TGTGCCAGCAGTGAATATCAGGGGCGAACCTACGAGCAGTACTTC.

This clonotype was counted between two and nine times. CDR3 region: CASSTGVREQYF. CDR3 DNA: TGTGCCAGCAGTACAGGGGTGAGGGAGCAGTACTTC. The chain joins TRBV12-3 or TRBV12-4 to TRBJ2-7; TRBD1 agrees at 7 bases. V gave up 5 bases and J gave up 7 bases; unmatched junction bases: 5. The CDR3 runs 12 residues.